This T cell receptor beta chain was sequenced in a study of T-cell memory formation after mild COVID-19. Study-wide results and caveats: Shrinking CD4+ clones resided mostly in CM and EM, and CD8+ ones in EMRA.

TCRdb analysed the 5' RACE reads with MiXCR anew, one entry per CDR3 protein. In the table there are 400,000 to 550,000 distinct CDR3 sequences, about 23% of which are singletons. Details on this clonotype: Its antigen is unknown.

The clonotype comes from an adult woman who had mild COVID-19 (a few samples of this study predate the infection). Cell type and time point are not known. Material for sequencing was PBMCs or a T cell subset sorted from them (not recorded which).

The chain's CDR3 is CASGTGRPYEQYF. The CDR3 DNA reads as TGCGCCAGCGGGACAGGACGGCCCTACGAGCAGTACTTC. This chain links TRBV5-1 with TRBJ2-7, with 8 positions matching TRBD1. CDR1 and CDR2 (germline): SGHRS, YFSETQ. The CDR3 totals 13 residues. Losses at the gene ends were 7 bases for V and 2 bases for J; bases not matched to a gene: 5.